The next 29 T cell receptor beta chains were all read from a single sample in a study of early T cells in non-severe SARS-CoV-2 infection (dated by TCRdb to 2020 to 2023). The library was obtained by 5' RACE. Sequencing was performed on a NextSeq 500. TCRdb passed the public sequencing reads through fastp at Q25 and MiXCR, retaining productive beta sequences. Every distinct CDR3 protein forms one entry, paired with its most common genes and DNA. Within this sample are tens of thousands of distinct CDR3 sequences, with over 4.5% of them counted one time only. The ten largest account for around an eighth of the sample. Sequencing used whole blood. The receptors were gathered from an adult who was a healthcare worker with PCR-confirmed SARS-CoV-2 infection or an uninfected control (not recorded which).

Comment on this clonotype: The CDR3 does not end in the conserved phenylalanine or tryptophan, so this is likely a read error. This chain joins TRBV7-2 and TRBJ1-1, with a possible D match to TRBD1 (5 bases). CDR3 size: 13 residues. Trimming left V 7 bases short and J 4 bases short, with 13 bases between. Germline V gene lookup returns CDR1 SGHTA and CDR2 FQGNSA. The CDR3 protein is CASTGGYGTEAFY. In DNA form, the CDR3 reads TGTGCCAGCACTGGGGGATACGGCACTGAAGCTTTCTAT.

This clonotype was picked up a small number of times. This chain links TRBV29-1 with TRBJ2-4; D is perhaps TRBD1 (6 bases). The CDR3 has 16 amino acids. Germline V CDR1 and CDR2: SQVTM, ANQGSEA. Trimming left V 0 bases short and J 0 bases short, with 12 bases between. The CDR3 DNA reads TGCAGCGTTGAAGATCGCCAGGGACAAGCCAAAAACATTCAGTACTTC. The encoded protein is CSVEDRQGQAKNIQYF.

This clonotype was seen many times. The rearrangement uses TRBV5-1 and TRBJ1-1; possible D gene TRBD1, 5 bases. V lost 0 bases and J lost 0, with 12 bases in between. The CDR3 runs 16 residues. Per the germline V gene, CDR1 is SGHRS and CDR2 is YFSETQ. CDR3 sequence reads: CASSLAQGGMNTEAFF. DNA of the CDR3: TGCGCCAGCAGCTTGGCCCAGGGAGGCATGAACACTGAAGCTTTCTTT.

This clonotype was detected only a few times. One junction end does not reproduce the germline sequence, and a read error may be involved. The chain combines TRBV7-2 with TRBJ1-3; possibly TRBD1 for D (5 bases). CDR1 and CDR2 (germline): SGHTA, FQGNSA. This CDR3 has 16 residues. The CDR3, as DNA: TGTGCCAGCAGCTTGGGGGACTGGGGTTCCGGAACCACCATATATTTT. Protein: CASSLGDWGSGTTIYF.

This clonotype was seen many times. This rearrangement joins TRBV14 to TRBJ1-6; D call uncertain. CDR1 and CDR2 from the germline V gene are SGHDN and FVKESK. The CDR3 length is 13 residues. Deletions cut 4 bases from V and 13 bases from J, with 14 bases between. The CDR3 DNA sequence: TGTGCCAGCAGCCGGGCCCCCGATTTGCCCCTCCACTTT. Amino acids: CASSRAPDLPLHF.

The chain uses TRBV6-6 and TRBJ2-2, with 8 bases identical to TRBD2. CDR1 is MNHNY and CDR2 is SVGAGI in the germline V gene (reference sequence). V trimming: 6 bases; J trimming: 3 bases; junction bases outside the gene matches: 9. The CDR3 is made up of 16 amino acids. CDR3 bases: TGTGCCAGCAGCGACACGCGGGGGGCAGACACCGGGGAGCTGTTTTTT. It encodes CASSDTRGADTGELFF.

In its sample, this clonotype was seen many times. The chain joins TRBV6-2 or TRBV6-3 to TRBJ1-5; 11 bases line up with TRBD1. The CDR3 extends over 15 amino acids. Losses at the gene ends were 4 bases for V and 4 bases for J; bases not matched to a gene: 3. Germline loops: CDR1 MNHEY, CDR2 SVGEGT. The CDR3 region is CASSFGQGANQPQHF. The CDR3 DNA sequence: TGTGCCAGCAGTTTCGGACAGGGGGCAAATCAGCCCCAGCATTTT.

There are many counts of this clonotype. The V call is TRBV6-5, the J call TRBJ1-2; D ambiguous. Between the trimmed V and J ends, which lost 5 bases and 0 bases, there was a span of 4 bases. The CDR3 contains 12 residues. From germline, CDR1 is MNHEY and CDR2 SVGAGI. The CDR3 DNA sequence: TGTGCCAGCAGTGACCCTAACTATGGCTACACCTTC. Encoded protein: CASSDPNYGYTF.

This clonotype has more than one count but fewer than ten. The rearrangement joins TRBV12-3 or TRBV12-4 to TRBJ1-1; D unclear. V lost 5 bases to trimming and J lost 0 bases, with 10 bases between them. There are 14 residues in the CDR3. CDR3 residues: CASSMGHMNTEAFF. CDR3 bases: TGTGCCAGCAGTATGGGCCATATGAACACTGAAGCTTTCTTT.

This clonotype was counted at least ten times. This rearrangement joins TRBV12-3 or TRBV12-4 to TRBJ1-1; 9 bases map to TRBD1. The CDR3 extends over 15 amino acids. Trimming at V came to 7 bases and at J to 4 bases, leaving 10 bases not matched to a gene. The CDR3 DNA is TGTGCCAGCACCGGCTCCGGGACAGGGTTCACTGAAGCTTTCTTT. The encoded protein is CASTGSGTGFTEAFF.

This clonotype was observed many times. The rearrangement links TRBV29-1 to TRBJ2-5, with D possibly being TRBD1 (6 bases). Germline V gene data show CDR1 as SQVTM and CDR2 as ANQGSEA. The germline V and J ends were trimmed by 6 bases and 0 bases, with 8 bases remaining between them. The CDR3 is 12 residues long. The CDR3 spells CSVGTNQETQYF. Written as DNA, the CDR3 is TGCAGCGTCGGGACAAACCAAGAGACCCAGTACTTC.

Only a few counts were recorded for this clonotype. CDR3 DNA: TGTGCCAGCAGCCAAGTACCCCTAGCGGCCAACACCGGGGAGCTGTTTTTT. It encodes CASSQVPLAANTGELFF. The chain joins TRBV3-1 to TRBJ2-2; 7 nucleotides match TRBD2. Per germline, CDR1 LGHDT and CDR2 YNNKEL (reference sequence). The junction had 7 bases not matched to a gene; V was cut back by 1 base and J by 2 bases. CDR3 size: 17 residues. Drawing the rest from reference TRBV3-1 and TRBJ2-2, the complete variable domain is DTAVSQTPKYLVTQMGNDKSIKCEQNLGHDTMYWYKQDSKKFLKIMFSYNNKELIINETVPNRFSPKSPDKAHLNLHINSLELGDSAVYFCASSQVPLAANTGELFFGEGSRLTVL.

The chain uses TRBV12-3 or TRBV12-4 and TRBJ1-3; D gene unclear. The CDR3 contains 12 residues. The V end was cut by 3 bases, the J end by 4 bases, with 4 bases between. The CDR3 bases are TGTGCCAGCAGTTTCGAGGGAAACACCATATATTTT. The encoded protein is CASSFEGNTIYF.

The table lists this clonotype with many counts. V is TRBV3-1 and J is TRBJ2-1; D call uncertain. CDR3 length: 16 amino acids. V gave up 2 bases and J gave up 0 bases, with 11 bases separating them. Germline loops: CDR1 LGHDT, CDR2 YNNKEL (reference sequence). The CDR3 here is CASSQLSPSSYNEQFF. CDR3 sequence (DNA): TGTGCCAGCAGCCAATTGAGCCCGAGCTCCTACAATGAGCAGTTCTTC.

This clonotype was found many times. The chain joins TRBV10-3 to TRBJ2-1, with TRBD2 matching over 9 bases. V gave up 3 bases and J gave up 6 bases; unmatched junction bases: 6. This CDR3 has 15 amino acids. Germline V gene sequence: CDR1 ENHRY, CDR2 SYGVKD. Here the CDR3 reads CAISDSLAGPNEQFF. DNA for the CDR3: TGTGCCATCAGTGATTCACTAGCGGGCCCCAATGAGCAGTTCTTC.

This clonotype was seen many times. This chain connects TRBV20-1 to TRBJ1-2; a weak D match, TRBD1 (5 bases). The CDR3 loop spans 12 amino acids. V lost 3 bases to trimming and J lost 7 bases, with 12 bases between them. Looked up from germline, CDR1 is DFQATT and CDR2 is SNEGSKA (reference sequence). The CDR3 reads CSASPQGIGYTF. The CDR3 region has the DNA TGCAGTGCTAGCCCCCAGGGTATTGGCTACACCTTC.

The rearrangement joins TRBV18 to TRBJ2-3, with D unresolved. This CDR3 is 16 amino acids long. Germline values: CDR1 KGHSH, CDR2 LQKENI. V shed 3 bases and J shed 1 base, with 14 bases lying between them. This chain's CDR3 is CASSPTRASGTDTQYF. In DNA, the CDR3 is TGTGCCAGCTCACCGACTCGGGCGAGCGGCACAGATACGCAGTATTTT.

This clonotype was counted at least ten times. The chain carries TRBV6-1 and TRBJ2-7; no clear D gene. The CDR3 runs 14 residues. V lost 2 bases and J lost 0, with 8 bases in between. Germline CDR1 and CDR2: MNHNS and SASEGT. The CDR3 DNA sequence: TGTGCCAGCAGTGAACAGAGGAGCTCCTACGAGCAGTACTTC. This encodes CASSEQRSSYEQYF.

This clonotype has at least ten counts. The rearrangement joins TRBV11-2 to TRBJ2-1; D is unclear. CDR3 length equals 14 residues. Germline CDR1 SGHAT, CDR2 FQNNGV. V was clipped by 0 bases and J by 1 base, with 4 bases between them. CDR3 coding DNA: TGTGCCAGCAGCTTAGAGCTTTCCTACAATGAGCAGTTCTTC. It translates to CASSLELSYNEQFF.

The V and J genes are TRBV7-6 and TRBJ2-7, with unresolved D. The germline V and J ends were trimmed by 0 bases and 5 bases, with 8 bases remaining between them. CDR1 and CDR2 (germline): SGHVS, FNYEAQ. The CDR3 is 13 amino acids. The CDR3 bases are TGTGCCAGCAGCTTAGCAGCTTGGGACGAGCAGTACTTC. Translation gives CASSLAAWDEQYF.

The chain recombines TRBV4-3 with TRBJ1-4, with TRBD1 matching over 7 bases. The CDR3 loop spans 16 amino acids. V lost 4 bases to trimming and J lost 0 bases; unmatched junction nucleotides: 5. Germline-derived CDR1 and CDR2 are LGHNA and YSLEER. The CDR3: CASSLGTASTNEKLFF. The DNA of the CDR3 is TGCGCCAGCAGCCTTGGGACAGCTTCAACTAATGAAAAACTGTTTTTT.

The chain links TRBV6-5 to TRBJ2-7; D might be TRBD1 (5 bases). V gave up 0 bases and J gave up 3 bases, with 12 bases separating them. Germline CDR1 MNHEY, CDR2 SVGAGI. The CDR3 consists of 15 residues. CDR3 bases: TGTGCCAGCAGTTACTCAGGGGTGGGCATCTACGAGCAGTACTTC. Its translation is CASSYSGVGIYEQYF.

The chain joins TRBV12-3 or TRBV12-4 to TRBJ1-5; D not resolved. The length of the CDR3 is 13 residues. V was clipped by 1 base and J by 7 bases, with 8 bases between them. The CDR3 nucleotides read TGTGCCAGCAGTTTAGAGGGTACCCAGCCCCAGCATTTT. Its protein product is CASSLEGTQPQHF.

The sample holds many counts of this clonotype. The chain is built from TRBV7-3 and TRBJ2-2; 14 bases align to TRBD2. Trimming took 5 bases from V and 4 from J; bases not matched to a gene: 3. The CDR3 has 16 amino acids. Germline values: CDR1 SGHTA, CDR2 FQGTGA. The CDR3 nucleotides are TGTGCCAGCAGCGTCGGACTAGCGGGAGGCACCGGGGAGCTGTTTTTT. It specifies CASSVGLAGGTGELFF. The full variable domain, rest sourced from reference TRBV7-3 and TRBJ2-2, is GAGVSQTPSNKVTEKGKYVELRCDPISGHTALYWYRQSLGQGPEFLIYFQGTGAADDSGLPNDRFFAVRPEGSVSTLKIQRTERGDSAVYLCASSVGLAGGTGELFFGEGSRLTVL.

V usage is TRBV9 and J usage is TRBJ2-1; 7 bases align to TRBD1. The J segment lost 7 bases and the V segment lost 0 bases, leaving 10 bases of the junction unmatched. The CDR3 runs 16 residues. Germline V CDR1 and CDR2: SGDLS, YYNGEE. The CDR3 loop is CASSVAGGRGTNEQFF. CDR3 in DNA: TGTGCCAGCAGCGTAGCAGGGGGTAGGGGGACGAATGAGCAGTTCTTC.

This clonotype was recorded many times. The chain couples TRBV5-6 to TRBJ2-3; a weak D match, TRBD1 (5 bases). The CDR3 runs 13 residues. The V and J ends lost 4 bases and 3 bases respectively, with 9 bases between them. Germline CDR1 reads SGHDT; CDR2 reads YYEEEE. As DNA, the CDR3 is TGTGCCAGCAGCCGCAGGGAAACAGATACGCAGTATTTT. Protein product: CASSRRETDTQYF.

In DNA form, the CDR3 reads TGTGCCAGCAGCTCGGACCGCTCCTACGAGCAGTACTTC. The encoded protein is CASSSDRSYEQYF. The chain links TRBV13 to TRBJ2-7; D call uncertain. This CDR3 contains 13 residues. Between the trimmed V and J ends, which lost 4 bases and 0 bases, there was a span of 7 bases. Germline CDR1 and CDR2: PRHDT and FYEKMQ (reference sequence).

A remark on this clonotype: A single base separates this from a much larger clone, so it may be a read error. V gene TRBV3-1 combines with J gene TRBJ2-2; D may be TRBD1 or TRBD2 (6 bases each). From germline, CDR1 is LGHDT and CDR2 YNNKEL (reference sequence). The CDR3 is made up of 16 amino acids. CDR3 protein: CASSQGWQGNTGEVFF. DNA for the CDR3: TGTGCCAGCAGCCAAGGATGGCAGGGGAACACCGGGGAGGTGTTTTTT.

This clonotype was recorded at least ten times. The chain couples TRBV18 to TRBJ2-3, with 7 bases identical to TRBD2. The germline V gene has CDR1 KGHSH and CDR2 LQKENI. After removal of 5 bases from V and 6 bases from J, the junction contained 14 bases not matched to a gene. The CDR3 covers 16 residues. For the CDR3, the DNA is TGTGCCAGCTCAACCGCCGGGACTACGGCTTGGGATACGCAGTATTTT. It is translated as CASSTAGTTAWDTQYF.